This TCR beta chain appears in the sequencing data of a study of a mutant IDH1 vaccine in newly diagnosed glioma. On the study more broadly: Patients were started on vaccination 4-6 weeks after radiotherapy alone, or with temozolomide cycles.

Time point in this sample: week 35, safety follow-up. The content of each vaccine dose was 300 ug of mutant IDH1 20-mer peptide, and topical imiquimod accompanied it. Diagnosis in the donors showed new WHO grade 3 or 4 astrocytomas that were IDH1-mutant and ATRX-lost. This CDR3 spans 13 amino acids. Germline loops: CDR1 SGHTA, CDR2 FQGNSA. V shed 9 bases and J shed 4 bases, with 13 bases lying between them. As regards this clone: The antigen remains unidentified.

Clones were sequenced by immunoSEQ multiplex PCR, and TCRdb holds only the in-frame ones, with some missing. The repertoire consists of tens of thousands of clones, with about four fifths occurring once and the leading ten covering under 4%. The sequence came from a man aged 40-49 years with glioma. Some clones in this sample may be carry-over from other donors' samples. The material sequenced was PBMCs, taken from a glioma patient whose treatment included an IDH1 peptide vaccine. V and J are TRBV7-2 and TRBJ2-1, with D perhaps given as TRBD1 or TRBD2 (5 bases each). CDR3: CASGRRGYNEQFF. The DNA of the CDR3 is TGTGCCAGTGGGAGAAGGGGTTACAATGAGCAGTTCTTC.